The entry that follows covers one T cell receptor beta chain sequence. With the read ending 3 residues before the CDR3 end, the germline J gene is used to fill in that end. The length of the CDR3 is 12 residues. CDR1 and CDR2 (germline): SEHNR, FQNEAQ (reference sequence). The data are from a study of T cells in women clearing cervical HPV infection. At the level of the study: HLA type stays a possible confounder, typing being limited.

TCRdb's copy holds only in-frame clones and misses some; the assay was immunoSEQ multiplex PCR. This sample's table has 20,000 to 25,000 clones. This receptor was taken from a woman aged 18 to 75 with a cervical HPV16 infection that either progressed to CIN3+ or cleared (not recorded which). Sequencing was done on a sample of blood buffy coat. The chain joins TRBV7-9 to TRBJ2-4; 9 nucleotides line up with TRBD1. CDR3 sequence: CASSLGQGGQYF. The CDR3 bases that were read are TGTGCCAGCAGCTTAGGACAGGGGGGT. Complete variable domain (other parts from reference TRBV7-9 and TRBJ2-4): DTGVSQNPRHKITKRGQNVTFRCDPISEHNRLYWYRQTLGQGPEFLTYFQNEAQLEKSRLLSDRFSAERPKGSFSTLEIQRTEQGDSAMYLCASSLGQGGQYFGAGTRLSVL.